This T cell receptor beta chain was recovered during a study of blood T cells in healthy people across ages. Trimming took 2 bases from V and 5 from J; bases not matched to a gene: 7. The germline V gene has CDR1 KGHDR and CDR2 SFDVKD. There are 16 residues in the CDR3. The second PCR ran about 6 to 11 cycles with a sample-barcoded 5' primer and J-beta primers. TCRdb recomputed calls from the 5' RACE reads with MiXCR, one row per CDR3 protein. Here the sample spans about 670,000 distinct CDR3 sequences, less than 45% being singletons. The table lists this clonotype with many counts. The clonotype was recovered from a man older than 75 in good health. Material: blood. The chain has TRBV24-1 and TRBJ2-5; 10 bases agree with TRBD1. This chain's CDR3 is CATSDSGTGERETQYF. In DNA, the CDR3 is TGTGCCACCAGTGATTCCGGGACAGGGGAGCGGGAGACCCAGTACTTC.